This T cell receptor beta chain emerged from a study of blood T cells in healthy people across ages. Sample-barcoded 5' priming and a J-beta primer mix drove a second PCR of about 6 to 12 cycles. TCRdb independently ran MiXCR on the 5' RACE reads; one entry per CDR3 protein. The sample shows 600,000 to 900,000 distinct CDR3 sequences, around a quarter of them seen only once. Another study also made use of these data, one on T cells of mothers and their children. From that paper: A few healthy Caucasian mothers and their six children donated.

This clonotype was sampled from a boy aged 5 to 17 in good health. Sequences were obtained from blood.

CDR3 coding DNA: TGTGCCAGCAGCCCGAGAGGGAGCGATGAGCAGTTCTTC. It codes for CASSPRGSDEQFF. The chain recombines TRBV3-1 with TRBJ2-1; TRBD2 might be the D (5 bases). Germline V gene sequence: CDR1 LGHDT, CDR2 YNNKEL (reference sequence). V dropped 4 bases and J dropped 8 bases, with 12 bases sitting between them. The CDR3 is 13 amino acids.